Below are 8 T cell receptor beta chains sequenced from a single sample in a study of T cells in Graves' hyperthyroidism and ophthalmopathy. RNA transcripts yielded amplified TCR beta CDR3 regions. When the TCR CDR3 underwent first-round RT-PCR, the HTBI primer set was used. From the multiplex PCR reads, TCRdb called clonotypes with MiXCR, one entry per CDR3 protein. The table lists approximately 480,000 distinct CDR3 sequences, roughly 20% of them singletons. Sequenced material: blood. Source of these receptors: a man aged 18 to 29 with Graves' hyperthyroidism.

This clonotype was picked up many times. The rearrangement joins TRBV28 to TRBJ2-7; TRBD1 matches 9 bases. Germline trimming cut 8 bases from V and 2 bases from J; bases unmatched to any gene: 4. Germline CDR1 and CDR2: MDHEN and SYDVKM. There are 13 residues in the CDR3. The CDR3 bases are TGTGCCAGCGGGCGGGACAGGGCCTACGAGCAGTACTTC. Translation gives CASGRDRAYEQYF.

The V call is TRBV10-3, the J call TRBJ2-7; D may correspond to TRBD1 or TRBD2 (6 bases each). CDR1 is ENHRY, CDR2 SYGVKD, per germline. The CDR3 has 16 residues. Trimming left V 2 bases short and J 2 bases short, with 16 bases between. DNA for the CDR3: TGTGCCATCAGTGAGCGGCAGACTCGGGGGCCCTACGAGCAGTACTTC. This sequence encodes CAISERQTRGPYEQYF.

V is TRBV7-2 and J is TRBJ1-1, with 8 bases that match TRBD1. The CDR3 length is 14 residues. CDR1 and CDR2 (germline): SGHTA, FQGNSA. J was trimmed by 8 bases and V by 5 bases; bases with no gene match: 10. This CDR3 is CASSQVAGGGEAFF. Here the CDR3 DNA reads TGTGCCAGCAGCCAAGTTGCAGGGGGCGGCGAAGCTTTCTTT.

This clonotype was seen only once. The chain links TRBV10-1 to TRBJ1-1, with a weak D call TRBD1 (5 bases). Trimming left V 4 bases short and J 6 bases short, with 21 bases between. There are 16 residues in the CDR3. CDR1 is WNHNN, CDR2 SYGVQD, per germline (reference sequence). The CDR3 is CASSATRATGWAEAFF. The CDR3 bases are TGCGCCAGCAGTGCAACCCGAGCTACAGGATGGGCTGAAGCTTTCTTT.

This chain's CDR3 is CSARDSGRANYGYTF. The CDR3 region has the DNA TGCAGTGCTAGAGATTCGGGAAGAGCTAACTATGGCTACACCTTC. The V call is TRBV20-1, the J call TRBJ1-2; D gene unclear. The CDR3 spans 15 residues. The V end lost 0 bases, the J end lost 0 bases, and 11 bases lay between the germline ends. Germline V CDR1 and CDR2: DFQATT, SNEGSKA (reference sequence).

This clonotype has a handful of counts. V gene TRBV6-1 combines with J gene TRBJ2-6; weak D call: TRBD2 (7 bases). The CDR3 length is 18 residues. Germline CDR1 and CDR2: MNHNS and SASEGT. V was pared by 6 bases and J by 0 bases, with 18 bases between. CDR3 nucleotides: TGTGCCAGCAGCTGGAAGGGGGGGATTACCTCTGGGGCCAACGTCCTGACTTTC. It encodes CASSWKGGITSGANVLTF.

This clonotype was seen only a few times. This chain uses TRBV6-2 or TRBV6-3 with TRBJ1-2; D remains unclear. The CDR3 loop spans 13 amino acids. Germline CDR1 MNHEY, CDR2 SVGEGT. V lost 2 bases and J 8 bases, leaving 12 bases between the germline ends. CDR3 coding DNA: TGTGCCAGCAGTTACGGGGAGGGCCAAGGCTACACCTTC. Translation gives CASSYGEGQGYTF.

This clonotype appeared many times. V and J are TRBV9 and TRBJ1-1, with unresolved D. This CDR3 comprises 13 residues. V was shortened by 0 bases and J by 3 bases, with 6 bases between the two germline ends. From germline, CDR1 is SGDLS and CDR2 YYNGEE. Here the CDR3 DNA reads TGTGCCAGCAGCGTAGAAGTGGACACTGAAGCTTTCTTT. It is translated as CASSVEVDTEAFF.